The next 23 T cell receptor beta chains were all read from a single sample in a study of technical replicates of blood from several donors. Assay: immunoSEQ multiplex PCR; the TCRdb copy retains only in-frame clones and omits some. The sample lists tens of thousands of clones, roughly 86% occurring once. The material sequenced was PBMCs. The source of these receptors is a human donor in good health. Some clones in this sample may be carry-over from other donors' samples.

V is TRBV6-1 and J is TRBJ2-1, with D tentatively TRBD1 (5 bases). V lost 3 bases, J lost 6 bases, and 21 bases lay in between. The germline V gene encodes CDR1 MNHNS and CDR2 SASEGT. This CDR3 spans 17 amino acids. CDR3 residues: CASSEGKGRVNSNEQFF. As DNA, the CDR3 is TGTGCCAGCAGTGAGGGAAAGGGCAGGGTAAATAGCAATGAGCAGTTCTTC.

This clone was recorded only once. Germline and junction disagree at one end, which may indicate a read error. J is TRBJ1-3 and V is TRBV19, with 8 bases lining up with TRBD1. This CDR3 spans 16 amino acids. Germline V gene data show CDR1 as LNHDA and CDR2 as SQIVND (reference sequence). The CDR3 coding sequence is TGTGCTAGTAGGGACAGGACCTGGGGAAGTGGAAACACCATATATTTT. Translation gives CASRDRTWGSGNTIYF.

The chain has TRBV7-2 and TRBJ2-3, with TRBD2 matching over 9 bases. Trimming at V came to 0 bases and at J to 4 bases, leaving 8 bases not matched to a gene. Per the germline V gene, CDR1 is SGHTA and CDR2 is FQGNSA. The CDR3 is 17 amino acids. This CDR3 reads CASSLAPAGGGPDTQYF. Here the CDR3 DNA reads TGTGCCAGCAGCTTAGCGCCCGCGGGAGGGGGCCCAGATACGCAGTATTTT.

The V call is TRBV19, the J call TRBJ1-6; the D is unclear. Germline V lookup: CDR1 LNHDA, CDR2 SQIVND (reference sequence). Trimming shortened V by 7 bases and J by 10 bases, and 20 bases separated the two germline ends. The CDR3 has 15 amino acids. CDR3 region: CASTPRWEPGSPLHF. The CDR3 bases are TGTGCCAGTACCCCTCGGTGGGAACCGGGGTCACCCCTCCACTTT.

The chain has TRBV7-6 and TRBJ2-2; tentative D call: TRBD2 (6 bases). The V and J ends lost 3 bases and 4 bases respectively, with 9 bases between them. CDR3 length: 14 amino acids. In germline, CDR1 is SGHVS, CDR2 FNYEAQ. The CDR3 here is CASSLGGSTGELFF. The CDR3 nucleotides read TGTGCCAGCAGCTTGGGGGGTTCCACCGGGGAGCTGTTTTTT.

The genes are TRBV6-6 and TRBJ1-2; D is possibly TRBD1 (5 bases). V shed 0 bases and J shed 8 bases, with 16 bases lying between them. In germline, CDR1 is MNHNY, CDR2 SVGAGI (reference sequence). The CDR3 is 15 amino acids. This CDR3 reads CASSYSFSGVGGYTF. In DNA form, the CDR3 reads TGTGCCAGCAGTTACTCGTTTTCGGGGGTAGGAGGCTACACCTTC.

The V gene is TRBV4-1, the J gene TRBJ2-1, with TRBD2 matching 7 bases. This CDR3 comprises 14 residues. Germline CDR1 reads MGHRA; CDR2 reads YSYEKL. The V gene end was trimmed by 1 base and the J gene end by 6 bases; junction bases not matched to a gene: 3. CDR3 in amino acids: CASSQARLANEQFF. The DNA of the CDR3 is TGCGCCAGCAGCCAAGCAAGACTAGCCAATGAGCAGTTCTTC.

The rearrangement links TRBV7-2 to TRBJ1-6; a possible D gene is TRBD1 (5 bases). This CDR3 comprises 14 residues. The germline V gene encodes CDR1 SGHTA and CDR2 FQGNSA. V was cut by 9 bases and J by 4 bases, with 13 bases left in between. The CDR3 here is CASTAGTYNSPLHF. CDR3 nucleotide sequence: TGTGCCAGTACGGCCGGGACTTATAATTCACCCCTCCACTTT.

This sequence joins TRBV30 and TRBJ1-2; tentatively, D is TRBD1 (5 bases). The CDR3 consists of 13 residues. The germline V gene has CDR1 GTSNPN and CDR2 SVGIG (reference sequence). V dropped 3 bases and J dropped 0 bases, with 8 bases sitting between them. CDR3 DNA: TGTGCCTGGAGGGGGCAAGCTAACTATGGCTACACCTTC. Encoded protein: CAWRGQANYGYTF.

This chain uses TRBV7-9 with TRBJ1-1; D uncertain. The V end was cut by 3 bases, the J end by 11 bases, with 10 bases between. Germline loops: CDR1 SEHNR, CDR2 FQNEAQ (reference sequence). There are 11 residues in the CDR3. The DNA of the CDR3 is TGTGCCAGCAGCTTCGAACGGTGGGCTTTCTTT. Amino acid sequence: CASSFERWAFF.

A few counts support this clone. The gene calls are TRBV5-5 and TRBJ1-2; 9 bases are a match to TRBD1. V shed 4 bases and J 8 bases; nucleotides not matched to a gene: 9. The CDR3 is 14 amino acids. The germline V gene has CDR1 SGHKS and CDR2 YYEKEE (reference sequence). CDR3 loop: CASSRDRVPLGYTF. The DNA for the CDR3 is TGTGCCAGCAGCCGGGACAGGGTCCCATTGGGCTACACCTTC.

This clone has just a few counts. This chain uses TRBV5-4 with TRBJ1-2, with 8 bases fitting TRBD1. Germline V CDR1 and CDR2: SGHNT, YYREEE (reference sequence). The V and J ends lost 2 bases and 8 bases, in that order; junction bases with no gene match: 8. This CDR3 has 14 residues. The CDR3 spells CASSLKQGERGYTF. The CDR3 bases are TGTGCCAGCAGCTTAAAACAGGGGGAACGGGGCTACACCTTC.

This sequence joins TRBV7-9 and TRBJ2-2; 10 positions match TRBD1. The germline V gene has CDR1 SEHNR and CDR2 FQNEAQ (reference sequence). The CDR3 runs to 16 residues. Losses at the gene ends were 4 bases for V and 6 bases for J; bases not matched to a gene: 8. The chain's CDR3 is CASSSRVTGGSGELFF. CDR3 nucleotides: TGTGCCAGCAGCTCAAGGGTGACAGGGGGCTCCGGGGAGCTGTTTTTT.

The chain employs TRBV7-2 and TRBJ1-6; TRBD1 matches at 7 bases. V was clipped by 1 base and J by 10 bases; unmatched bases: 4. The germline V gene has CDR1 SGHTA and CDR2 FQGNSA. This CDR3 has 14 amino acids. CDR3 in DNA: TGTGCCAGCAGCTTAGGGTTCAGGGGGTCACCCCTCCACTTT. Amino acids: CASSLGFRGSPLHF. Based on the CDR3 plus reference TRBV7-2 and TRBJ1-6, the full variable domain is GAGVSQSPSNKVTEKGKDVELRCDPISGHTALYWYRQSLGQGLEFLIYFQGNSAPDKSGLPSDRFSAERTGGSVSTLTIQRTQQEDSAVYLCASSLGFRGSPLHFGNGTRLTVT.

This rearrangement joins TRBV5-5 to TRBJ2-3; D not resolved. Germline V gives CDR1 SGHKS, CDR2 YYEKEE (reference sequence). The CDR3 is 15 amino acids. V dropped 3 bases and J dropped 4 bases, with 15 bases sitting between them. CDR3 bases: TGTGCCAGCAGCTCTTTACGAACTGAGGCAGATACGCAGTATTTT. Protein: CASSSLRTEADTQYF.

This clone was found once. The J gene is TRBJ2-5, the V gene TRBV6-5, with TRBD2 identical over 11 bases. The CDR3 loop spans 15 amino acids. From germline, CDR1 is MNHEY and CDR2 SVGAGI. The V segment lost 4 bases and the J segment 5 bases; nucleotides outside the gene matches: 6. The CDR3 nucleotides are TGTGCCAGCAGTTTACTAGCGGGGGCCGTGGAGACCCAGTACTTC. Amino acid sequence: CASSLLAGAVETQYF.

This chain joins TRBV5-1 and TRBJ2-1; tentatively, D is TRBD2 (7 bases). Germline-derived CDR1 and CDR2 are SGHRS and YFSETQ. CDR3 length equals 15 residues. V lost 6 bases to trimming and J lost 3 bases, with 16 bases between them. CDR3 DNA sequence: TGCGCCAGCACCCCGGGGGGCGGGAGCTACAATGAGCAGTTCTTC. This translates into CASTPGGGSYNEQFF.

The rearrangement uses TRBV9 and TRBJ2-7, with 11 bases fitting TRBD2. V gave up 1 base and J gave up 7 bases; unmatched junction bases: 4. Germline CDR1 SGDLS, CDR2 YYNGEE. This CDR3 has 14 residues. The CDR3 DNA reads TGTGCCAGCAGCGTAACTAGCGGGAGTGGGGAGCAGTACTTC. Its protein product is CASSVTSGSGEQYF.

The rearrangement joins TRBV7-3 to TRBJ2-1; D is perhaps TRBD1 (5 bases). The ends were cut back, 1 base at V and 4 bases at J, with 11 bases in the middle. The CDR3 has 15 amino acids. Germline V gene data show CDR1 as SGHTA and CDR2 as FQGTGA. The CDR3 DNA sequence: TGTGCCAGCAGCTTAATGGGGCCTGAATACAATGAGCAGTTCTTC. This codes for CASSLMGPEYNEQFF. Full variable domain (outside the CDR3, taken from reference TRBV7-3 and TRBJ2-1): GAGVSQTPSNKVTEKGKYVELRCDPISGHTALYWYRQSLGQGPEFLIYFQGTGAADDSGLPNDRFFAVRPEGSVSTLKIQRTERGDSAVYLCASSLMGPEYNEQFFGPGTRLTVL.

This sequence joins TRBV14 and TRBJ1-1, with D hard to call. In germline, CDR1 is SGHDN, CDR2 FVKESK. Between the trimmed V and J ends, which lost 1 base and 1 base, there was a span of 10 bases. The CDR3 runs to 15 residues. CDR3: CASSQGGRQNTEAFF. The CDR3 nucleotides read TGTGCCAGCAGCCAAGGAGGGAGACAGAACACTGAAGCTTTCTTT.

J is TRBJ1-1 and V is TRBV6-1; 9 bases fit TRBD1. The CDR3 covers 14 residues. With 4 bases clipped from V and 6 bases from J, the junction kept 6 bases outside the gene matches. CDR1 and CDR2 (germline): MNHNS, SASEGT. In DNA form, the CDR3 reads TGTGCCAGCAGTGGTACAGGGGGCGGCGCTGAAGCTTTCTTT. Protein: CASSGTGGGAEAFF.

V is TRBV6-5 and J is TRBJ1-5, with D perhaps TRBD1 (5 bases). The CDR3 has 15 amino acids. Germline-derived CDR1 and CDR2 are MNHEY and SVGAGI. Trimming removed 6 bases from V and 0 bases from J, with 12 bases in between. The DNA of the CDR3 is TGTGCCAGCAGGCGGGACGGCAATAGCAATCAGCCCCAGCATTTT. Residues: CASRRDGNSNQPQHF.

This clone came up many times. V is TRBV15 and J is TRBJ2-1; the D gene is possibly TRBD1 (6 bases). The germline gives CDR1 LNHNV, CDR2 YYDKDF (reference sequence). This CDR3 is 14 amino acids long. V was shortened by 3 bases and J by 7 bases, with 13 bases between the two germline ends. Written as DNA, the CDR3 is TGTGCCACCAGCAGGATCACAGGGTTGAATGAGCAGTTCTTC. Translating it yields CATSRITGLNEQFF.